The 25 T cell receptor beta chains below all came from one sample that was sequenced in a study of early T cells in non-severe SARS-CoV-2 infection. MiXCR, applied by TCRdb to the 5' RACE reads, yields one record per CDR3 protein. The data contain about 63,000 distinct CDR3 sequences, about an eighth of them singletons. Material: whole blood. The receptors stem from an adult who was a healthcare worker with PCR-confirmed SARS-CoV-2 infection or an uninfected control (not recorded which).

There are many counts of this clonotype. V usage is TRBV9 and J usage is TRBJ2-3; D is perhaps TRBD1 or TRBD2 (5 bases each). V was pared by 3 bases and J by 1 base, with 9 bases between. The length of the CDR3 is 14 residues. CDR1 and CDR2 from the germline V gene are SGDLS and YYNGEE. CDR3: CASSASGRTDTQYF. In DNA, the CDR3 is TGTGCCAGCAGCGCTTCGGGACGCACAGATACGCAGTATTTT. Full variable domain (rest looked up from reference TRBV9 and TRBJ2-3): DSGVTQTPKHLITATGQRVTLRCSPRSGDLSVYWYQQSLDQGLQFLIQYYNGEERAKGNILERFSAQQFPDLHSELNLSSLELGDSALYFCASSASGRTDTQYFGPGTRLTVL.

This clonotype was detected ten times or more. The chain is built from TRBV6-6 and TRBJ2-2; D remains unclear. With 10 bases removed from V and 7 bases from J, the gap between germline ends came to 16 bases. Germline V CDR1 and CDR2: MNHNY, SVGAGI (reference sequence). The CDR3 contains 13 residues. The CDR3 reads CATKKISHGELFF. The CDR3 DNA sequence: TGTGCCACCAAGAAAATCTCCCACGGGGAGCTGTTTTTT.

This clonotype was observed a few times. V and J are TRBV7-3 and TRBJ1-2, with TRBD1 matching 7 bases. The J segment lost 6 bases and the V segment lost 5 bases, leaving 12 bases of the junction unmatched. The CDR3 consists of 15 residues. Germline values: CDR1 SGHTA, CDR2 FQGTGA. The CDR3 sequence is CASSQFSTGVDGYTF. For the CDR3, the DNA is TGTGCCAGCAGCCAATTCTCAACAGGGGTTGATGGCTACACCTTC.

The table lists this clonotype with many counts. J is TRBJ2-1 and V is TRBV7-9; a possible D gene is TRBD2 (6 bases). Trimming pared 5 bases from V and 3 bases from J, leaving 14 bases between. The CDR3 contains 15 residues. Germline V lookup: CDR1 SEHNR, CDR2 FQNEAQ (reference sequence). CDR3 nucleotide sequence: TGTGCCAGCAGCCCGTCCGGGGGAATCTACAATGAGCAGTTCTTC. This gives the protein CASSPSGGIYNEQFF. The whole variable domain, filled in from reference TRBV7-9 and TRBJ2-1, reads DTGVSQNPRHKITKRGQNVTFRCDPISEHNRLYWYRQTLGQGPEFLTYFQNEAQLEKSRLLSDRFSAERPKGSFSTLEIQRTEQGDSAMYLCASSPSGGIYNEQFFGPGTRLTVL.

This clonotype came up a few times. The chain is built from TRBV2 and TRBJ1-4; D is unresolved. Germline V gives CDR1 SNHLY, CDR2 FYNNEI. This CDR3 has 13 amino acids. V dropped 6 bases and J dropped 3 bases, with 8 bases sitting between them. CDR3 in DNA: TGTGCCAGCAGGCGGGGAGCTAATGAAAAACTGTTTTTT. Protein: CASRRGANEKLFF.

There are many counts of this clonotype. The chain has TRBV5-1 and TRBJ1-2, with D possibly TRBD1 on 5 matching bases. Between the trimmed V and J ends, which lost 4 bases and 2 bases, there was a span of 12 bases. CDR3 length equals 14 residues. The germline V gene encodes CDR1 SGHRS and CDR2 YFSETQ. For the CDR3, the DNA is TGCGCCAGCAGCCCACCGCAGGGCAACTATGGCTACACCTTC. Translated, it gives CASSPPQGNYGYTF.

The V gene is TRBV9, the J gene TRBJ2-3, with no clear D. The V gene's germline CDR1 is SGDLS and CDR2 YYNGEE. CDR3 size: 12 residues. The V end lost 5 bases, the J end lost 2 bases, and 6 bases lay between the germline ends. CDR3 residues: CASSTATDTQYF. The CDR3 DNA is TGTGCCAGCAGTACAGCCACAGATACGCAGTATTTT.

This clonotype was seen a single time. The rearrangement joins TRBV7-9 to TRBJ2-2, with D unresolved. There are 11 residues in the CDR3. With 2 bases removed from V and 8 bases from J, the gap between germline ends came to 3 bases. Germline V gene lookup returns CDR1 SEHNR and CDR2 FQNEAQ (reference sequence). The CDR3 nucleotides read TGTGCCAGCAGCTTAAAGGGGGAGCTGTTTTTT. It codes for CASSLKGELFF.

V and J are TRBV6-1 and TRBJ1-1; tentatively, D is TRBD1 (6 bases). Trimming took off 6 bases at V and 0 bases at J, with 8 bases between the two ends. The V gene's germline CDR1 is MNHNS and CDR2 SASEGT. CDR3 size: 13 residues. The CDR3 reads CASRDSMNTEAFF. The DNA for the CDR3 is TGTGCCAGCAGGGACAGCATGAACACTGAAGCTTTCTTT.

At least ten counts were recorded for this clonotype. The J gene is TRBJ1-1, the V gene TRBV6-1, with D hard to call. The ends were cut back, 4 bases at V and 5 bases at J, with 11 bases in the middle. CDR1 and CDR2 (germline): MNHNS, SASEGT. The CDR3 runs 13 residues. CDR3 amino acids: CASSVNFWTEAFF. The DNA of the CDR3 is TGTGCCAGCAGTGTGAACTTTTGGACTGAAGCTTTCTTT.

In this sample, this clonotype turned up a few times. This chain uses TRBV3-1 with TRBJ2-7, with D hard to call. The V gene lost 0 bases and the J gene lost 3 bases, with 9 bases spanning the gap. From germline, CDR1 is LGHDT and CDR2 YNNKEL (reference sequence). This CDR3 has 14 amino acids. The CDR3 DNA follows: TGTGCCAGCAGCCAAGATCTGAGCAACTACGAGCAGTACTTC. Translated: CASSQDLSNYEQYF.

The chain uses TRBV11-2 and TRBJ2-3, with 8 bases matching TRBD2. Germline CDR1 reads SGHAT; CDR2 reads FQNNGV. The CDR3 is 14 amino acids. With V trimmed by 5 bases and J by 4 bases, 5 bases remained unmatched. Written as DNA, the CDR3 is TGTGCCAGCAGCCCAGGACTAGCCCCAGATACGCAGTATTTT. Translated, it gives CASSPGLAPDTQYF. The variable domain in full, completed from reference TRBV11-2 and TRBJ2-3, reads EAGVAQSPRYKIIEKRQSVAFWCNPISGHATLYWYQQILGQGPKLLIQFQNNGVVDDSQLPKDRFSAERLKGVDSTLKIQPAKLEDSAVYLCASSPGLAPDTQYFGPGTRLTVL.

This clonotype was recorded at least ten times. The chain recombines TRBV5-4 with TRBJ2-3; D remains ambiguous. Per germline, CDR1 SGHNT and CDR2 YYREEE (reference sequence). CDR3 length: 16 residues. Trimming shortened V by 2 bases and J by 1 base, and 14 bases separated the two germline ends. Here the CDR3 reads CASSFRTPAGTDTQYF. The DNA of the CDR3 is TGTGCCAGCAGCTTTAGGACCCCAGCCGGCACAGATACGCAGTATTTT.

This clonotype was seen a few times. The V gene is TRBV28, the J gene TRBJ1-3; no definite D call. V lost 5 bases and J 3 bases, leaving 14 bases between the germline ends. This CDR3 is built from 15 residues. Germline-derived CDR1 and CDR2 are MDHEN and SYDVKM. CDR3 protein: CASSPLGILGNTIYF. CDR3 DNA: TGTGCCAGCAGTCCCCTAGGGATTCTTGGAAACACCATATATTTT. The whole variable domain, filled in from reference TRBV28 and TRBJ1-3, reads DVKVTQSSRYLVKRTGEKVFLECVQDMDHENMFWYRQDPGLGLRLIYFSYDVKMKEKGDIPEGYSVSREKKERFSLILESASTNQTSMYLCASSPLGILGNTIYFGEGSWLTVV.

There are many counts of this clonotype. The chain is built from TRBV12-3 or TRBV12-4 and TRBJ2-7; 7 bases are shared with TRBD2. The CDR3 is 14 amino acids. The junction had 7 bases not matched to a gene; V was cut back by 3 bases and J by 5 bases. The CDR3 DNA reads TGTGCCAGCAGTTTTCCGGGACGGGAGGACGAGCAGTACTTC. Its translation: CASSFPGREDEQYF.

The gene calls are TRBV6-1 and TRBJ2-7; tentatively, D is TRBD1 (5 bases). The V gene's germline CDR1 is MNHNS and CDR2 SASEGT. The CDR3 is made up of 13 amino acids. The V and J ends lost 0 bases and 5 bases respectively, with 8 bases between them. CDR3 sequence (DNA): TGTGCCAGCAGTGAAGCTGGGGCCCACGAGCAGTACTTC. Encoded protein: CASSEAGAHEQYF.

This clonotype was recorded many times. This chain connects TRBV30 to TRBJ1-1; no definite D call. Germline V gene sequence: CDR1 GTSNPN, CDR2 SVGIG (reference sequence). Trimming removed 2 bases from V and 2 bases from J, with 9 bases in between. This CDR3 has 13 amino acids. The CDR3 DNA reads TGTGCCTGGAGTACCGGGATTAACACTGAAGCTTTCTTT. Its protein product is CAWSTGINTEAFF.

This clonotype was found many times. V gene TRBV24-1 combines with J gene TRBJ1-3; D is uncertain. The CDR3 sequence is 15 residues long. Germline V gene sequence: CDR1 KGHDR, CDR2 SFDVKD. V lost 7 bases and J 0 bases, leaving 12 bases between the germline ends. The CDR3 nucleotides read TGTGCCACCAGGTTGGGCGTAAACTCTGGAAACACCATATATTTT. Amino acids: CATRLGVNSGNTIYF.

This clonotype was seen many times. This chain joins TRBV9 and TRBJ1-2; a possible D gene is TRBD1 (5 bases). The CDR3 has 16 residues. Trimming left V 4 bases short and J 8 bases short, with 24 bases between. The germline gives CDR1 SGDLS, CDR2 YYNGEE. In DNA, the CDR3 is TGTGCCAGCAGCCCCGACGCGGGCGGGGGGAGTAGAGGCTACACCTTC. Translating it yields CASSPDAGGGSRGYTF. The whole variable domain, filled in from reference TRBV9 and TRBJ1-2, reads DSGVTQTPKHLITATGQRVTLRCSPRSGDLSVYWYQQSLDQGLQFLIQYYNGEERAKGNILERFSAQQFPDLHSELNLSSLELGDSALYFCASSPDAGGGSRGYTFGSGTRLTVV.

There are a few counts of this clonotype. V gene TRBV30 combines with J gene TRBJ2-7; TRBD1 or TRBD2 may be the D gene (6 bases each). The germline V and J ends were trimmed by 0 bases and 4 bases, with 16 bases remaining between them. The germline V gene has CDR1 GTSNPN and CDR2 SVGIG (reference sequence). This CDR3 region has 15 residues. CDR3 nucleotide sequence: TGTGCCTGGAGTGTATCGATAGGGGGACTGTACGAGCAGTACTTC. It encodes CAWSVSIGGLYEQYF.

The chain is built from TRBV6-5 and TRBJ2-7, with D maybe TRBD2 (6 bases). The CDR3 spans 13 residues. Trimming removed 6 bases at V and 5 bases at J, with 14 bases between. Looked up from germline, CDR1 is MNHEY and CDR2 is SVGAGI. The CDR3 reads CASSSLGEDEQYF. CDR3 in DNA: TGTGCCAGCAGCTCACTCGGGGAGGACGAGCAGTACTTC.

In this sample, this clonotype turned up a few times. The chain employs TRBV20-1 and TRBJ2-3, with a weak D call TRBD1 (6 bases). The CDR3 is 13 residues long. V was clipped by 8 bases and J by 1 base, with 13 bases between them. CDR1 and CDR2 from the germline V gene are DFQATT and SNEGSKA (reference sequence). For the CDR3, the DNA is TGCAGTACCCAGGGGCCCCGCACAGATACGCAGTATTTT. Translating it yields CSTQGPRTDTQYF.

Of note for this clonotype: A read error is possible here, since a much larger clone lies one base away. This sequence joins TRBV18 and TRBJ2-7; D tentatively fits TRBD1 or TRBD2 (5 bases each). Germline V gene data show CDR1 as KGHSH and CDR2 as LQKENI. Trimming took off 5 bases at V and 2 bases at J, with 16 bases between the two ends. CDR3 length: 15 residues. CDR3 sequence (DNA): TGTGCCAGCTCAACAGCTAGAGGGGCAGCCTACGAGCAGTACTTC. Translation gives CASSTARGAAYEQYF.

The chain employs TRBV11-2 and TRBJ1-1; unclear D gene. The CDR3 has 15 amino acids. V shed 1 base and J shed 1 base, with 10 bases lying between them. CDR1 is SGHAT, CDR2 FQNNGV, per germline. The CDR3 DNA reads as TGTGCCAGCAGCTTAGCATCGTTACAGAACACTGAAGCTTTCTTT. This sequence encodes CASSLASLQNTEAFF.

The gene calls are TRBV10-3 and TRBJ1-2; the match to TRBD1 covers 7 bases. V was pared by 5 bases and J by 3 bases, with 9 bases of the junction left unmatched. This CDR3 spans 15 amino acids. Germline values: CDR1 ENHRY, CDR2 SYGVKD. In DNA, the CDR3 is TGTGCCATCAGTTCCCCGACAGGGCAGGACTATGGCTACACCTTC. Encoded protein: CAISSPTGQDYGYTF.